These 18 T cell receptor beta chains came from one sample sequenced in a study of lymphopenia after photon versus proton radiotherapy. Clones were sequenced by immunoSEQ multiplex PCR, and TCRdb holds only the in-frame ones, with some missing. Here the sample spans some 25,000 clones, about nine tenths being singletons. Here the sequenced sample was peripheral blood, taken from a patient treated with photon-based radiotherapy. These receptors were obtained from a woman aged 45-65 years with cholangiocarcinoma.

V is TRBV5-1 and J is TRBJ1-5; possibly TRBD1 for D (5 bases). V was trimmed by 4 bases and J by 8 bases, leaving 13 bases between them. The CDR3 runs to 13 residues. Germline V lookup: CDR1 SGHRS, CDR2 YFSETQ. The CDR3 DNA reads as TGCGCCAGCAGCCGGGGACCGCAGGAGCCCCAGCATTTT. Amino acids: CASSRGPQEPQHF.

This clone was observed a handful of times. The chain uses TRBV27 and TRBJ1-5; D might be TRBD1 (6 bases). Germline-derived CDR1 and CDR2 are MNHEY and SMNVEV (reference sequence). This CDR3 is built from 15 residues. Trimming took 6 bases from V and 0 from J, leaving 12 bases between them. The CDR3: CASRVGQISNQPQHF. In DNA, the CDR3 is TGTGCCAGCAGAGTAGGACAGATTAGCAATCAGCCCCAGCATTTT.

The rearrangement joins TRBV7-8 to TRBJ2-7; D is unresolved. This CDR3 region has 12 residues. Germline V CDR1 and CDR2: SGHVS, FQNEAQ. Trimming shortened V by 4 bases and J by 5 bases, and 9 bases separated the two germline ends. CDR3 DNA sequence: TGTGCCAGCAGCTACCTGCACGACGAGCAGTACTTC. Its translation: CASSYLHDEQYF.

The V and J genes are TRBV5-5 and TRBJ1-6, with 8 bases identical to TRBD1. Germline V gives CDR1 SGHKS, CDR2 YYEKEE (reference sequence). This CDR3 has 20 residues. The trim removed 4 bases at V and 0 bases at J, leaving 15 bases unmatched. Here the CDR3 DNA reads TGTGCCAGCAGCGGTGCGTCGACAGGGGAAGTAAGCTCCTATAATTCACCCCTCCACTTT. Amino acid sequence: CASSGASTGEVSSYNSPLHF.

The chain carries TRBV7-9 and TRBJ2-5; no clear D. Deletions cut 1 base from V and 4 bases from J, with 13 bases between. Germline V gene lookup returns CDR1 SEHNR and CDR2 FQNEAQ (reference sequence). The CDR3 covers 15 residues. The chain's CDR3 is CASSLEFGGRETQYF. The DNA for the CDR3 is TGTGCCAGCAGCTTAGAGTTCGGCGGAAGAGAGACCCAGTACTTC.

This chain joins TRBV7-2 and TRBJ2-5; either TRBD1 or TRBD2 may fit D (7 bases each). CDR1 is SGHTA, CDR2 FQGNSA, per germline. This CDR3 is 15 amino acids long. V lost 4 bases to trimming and J lost 5 bases, with 17 bases between them. CDR3 protein: CASSSSGTVVETQYF. CDR3 DNA sequence: TGTGCCAGCAGCTCAAGCGGGACAGTGGTTGAGACCCAGTACTTC.

The chain is built from TRBV2 and TRBJ1-1; D possibly corresponds to TRBD1 (5 bases). Trimming took off 4 bases at V and 1 base at J, with 16 bases between the two ends. The CDR3 is 16 residues long. CDR1 SNHLY and CDR2 FYNNEI come from the germline V gene. In DNA, the CDR3 is TGTGCCAGCAGTGCGGAGCAGGGTAGGCGGAACACTGAAGCTTTCTTT. This codes for CASSAEQGRRNTEAFF. Together with reference TRBV2 and TRBJ1-1, the CDR3 gives the full variable domain: EPEVTQTPSHQVTQMGQEVILRCVPISNHLYFYWYRQILGQKVEFLVSFYNNEISEKSEIFDDQFSVERPDGSNFTLKIRSTKLEDSAMYFCASSAEQGRRNTEAFFGQGTRLTVV.

The rearrangement joins TRBV10-3 to TRBJ1-4; D is possibly TRBD1 (5 bases). The germline CDR1 and CDR2 sequences are ENHRY and SYGVKD. V was shortened by 5 bases and J by 5 bases, with 12 bases between the two germline ends. The CDR3 is 14 amino acids. CDR3 DNA: TGTGCCATCAGTTCCGGGACGGGGAATGAAAAACTGTTTTTT. It specifies CAISSGTGNEKLFF.

The CDR3 bases are TGTGCTAGTGGTTTGACGGGGACAGGTTGGAGCGAGCAGTACTTC. Its translation: CASGLTGTGWSEQYF. The chain combines TRBV12-5 with TRBJ2-7, with TRBD1 identical over 8 bases. The germline V gene has CDR1 LGHNT and CDR2 FRNRAP. The V segment lost 2 bases and the J segment 6 bases; nucleotides outside the gene matches: 9. The CDR3 has 15 residues.

The CDR3 is CASSLTSGGLFGELFF. CDR3 in DNA: TGTGCCAGCAGCTTGACTAGCGGGGGTCTATTCGGGGAGCTGTTTTTT. V gene TRBV9 combines with J gene TRBJ2-2; 12 positions match TRBD2. This CDR3 has 16 amino acids. Unmatched junction bases numbered 8, after V lost 4 bases and J lost 7 bases. Germline CDR1 SGDLS, CDR2 YYNGEE.

This chain joins TRBV18 and TRBJ2-5, with D tentatively TRBD2 (5 bases). Germline V CDR1 and CDR2: KGHSH, LQKENI. This CDR3 is 15 amino acids long. V was shortened by 6 bases and J by 5 bases, with 19 bases between the two germline ends. CDR3 bases: TGTGCCAGCTCCCCGGGATCCCTGGGCGGGGAGACCCAGTACTTC. This sequence encodes CASSPGSLGGETQYF.

This chain joins TRBV2 and TRBJ2-7; 9 nucleotides match TRBD2. V lost 8 bases to trimming and J lost 4 bases; unmatched junction nucleotides: 6. This CDR3 has 13 amino acids. CDR1 is SNHLY and CDR2 is FYNNEI in the germline V gene. CDR3 sequence reads: CASGGSGGYEQYF. The CDR3 DNA follows: TGTGCCAGCGGGGGTAGCGGGGGATACGAGCAGTACTTC. Variable domain in full (rest from reference TRBV2 and TRBJ2-7): EPEVTQTPSHQVTQMGQEVILRCVPISNHLYFYWYRQILGQKVEFLVSFYNNEISEKSEIFDDQFSVERPDGSNFTLKIRSTKLEDSAMYFCASGGSGGYEQYFGPGTRLTVT.

This clone was counted once. J is TRBJ1-5 and V is TRBV7-2; TRBD1 matches 10 bases. The CDR3 runs to 14 residues. Germline V CDR1 and CDR2: SGHTA, FQGNSA. Trimming took 3 bases from V and 5 from J; bases not matched to a gene: 1. The CDR3 is CASSLGQGYQPQHF. In DNA form, the CDR3 reads TGTGCCAGCAGCTTGGGACAGGGGTATCAGCCCCAGCATTTT. The full variable domain, in which reference TRBV7-2 and TRBJ1-5 provide the parts outside the CDR3, is GAGVSQSPSNKVTEKGKDVELRCDPISGHTALYWYRQSLGQGLEFLIYFQGNSAPDKSGLPSDRFSAERTGGSVSTLTIQRTQQEDSAVYLCASSLGQGYQPQHFGDGTRLSIL.

The rearrangement links TRBV11-2 to TRBJ2-7, with D hard to call. V was shortened by 3 bases and J by 6 bases, with 6 bases between the two germline ends. Germline loops: CDR1 SGHAT, CDR2 FQNNGV. The CDR3 is 11 amino acids. DNA for the CDR3: TGTGCCAGCAGCTTGGTAGTCGAGCAGTACTTC. Encoded protein: CASSLVVEQYF.

The chain combines TRBV6-5 with TRBJ1-1; D is undetermined. Germline CDR1 is MNHEY and CDR2 is SVGAGI. This CDR3 is built from 14 residues. V gave up 5 bases and J gave up 1 base, with 11 bases separating them. CDR3 sequence (DNA): TGTGCCAGCAGTCTCCTTACCCCGAACACTGAAGCTTTCTTT. Translated: CASSLLTPNTEAFF.

The rearrangement links TRBV6-6 to TRBJ1-2; D may be TRBD1 (5 bases). Trimming pared 10 bases from V and 0 bases from J, leaving 18 bases between. The germline V gene encodes CDR1 MNHNY and CDR2 SVGAGI (reference sequence). The CDR3 has 15 amino acids. CDR3 nucleotides: TGTGCCATCTCCAGGGATCTACCCTCTAACTATGGCTACACCTTC. Translating it yields CAISRDLPSNYGYTF.

The rearrangement uses TRBV5-4 and TRBJ1-2, with D perhaps TRBD1 (5 bases). The CDR3 length is 13 residues. Germline V gene data show CDR1 as SGHNT and CDR2 as YYREEE (reference sequence). V was shortened by 9 bases and J by 2 bases, with 14 bases between the two germline ends. Written as DNA, the CDR3 is TGTGCCACCCTCCGAACAGGAAACTATGGCTACACCTTC. It translates to CATLRTGNYGYTF. Drawing the rest from reference TRBV5-4 and TRBJ1-2, the complete variable domain is ETGVTQSPTHLIKTRGQQVTLRCSSQSGHNTVSWYQQALGQGPQFIFQYYREEENGRGNFPPRFSGLQFPNYSSELNVNALELDDSALYLCATLRTGNYGYTFGSGTRLTVV.

This clone was recorded a few times. The gene calls are TRBV2 and TRBJ2-7; D call uncertain. CDR3 length equals 12 residues. The V end was cut by 3 bases, the J end by 1 base, with 4 bases between. The germline gives CDR1 SNHLY, CDR2 FYNNEI. CDR3 amino acids: CASSEGSYEQYF. The DNA for the CDR3 is TGTGCCAGCAGTGAGGGATCCTACGAGCAGTACTTC.